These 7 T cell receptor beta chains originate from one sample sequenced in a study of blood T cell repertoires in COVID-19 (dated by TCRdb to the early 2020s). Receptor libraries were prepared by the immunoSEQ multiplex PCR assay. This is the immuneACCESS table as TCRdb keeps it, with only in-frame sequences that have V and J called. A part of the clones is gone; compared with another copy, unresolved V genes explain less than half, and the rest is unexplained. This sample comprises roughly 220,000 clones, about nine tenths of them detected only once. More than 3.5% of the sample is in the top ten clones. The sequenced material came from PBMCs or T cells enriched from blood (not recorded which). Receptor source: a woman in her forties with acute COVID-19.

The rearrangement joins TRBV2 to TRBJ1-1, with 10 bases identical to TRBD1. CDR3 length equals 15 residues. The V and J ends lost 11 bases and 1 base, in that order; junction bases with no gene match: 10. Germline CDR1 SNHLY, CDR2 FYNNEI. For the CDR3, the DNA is TGTGCCGGTCTGGGGACAGGGGCTGGGAACACTGAAGCTTTCTTT. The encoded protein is CAGLGTGAGNTEAFF.

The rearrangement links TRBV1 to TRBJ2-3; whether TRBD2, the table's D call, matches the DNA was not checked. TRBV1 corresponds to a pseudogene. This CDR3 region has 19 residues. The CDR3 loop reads CTSSQAPCSGGAYSDTQYF. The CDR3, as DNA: TGCACCAGCAGCCAAGCGCCATGTAGCGGGGGGGCCTATTCAGATACGCAGTATTTT.

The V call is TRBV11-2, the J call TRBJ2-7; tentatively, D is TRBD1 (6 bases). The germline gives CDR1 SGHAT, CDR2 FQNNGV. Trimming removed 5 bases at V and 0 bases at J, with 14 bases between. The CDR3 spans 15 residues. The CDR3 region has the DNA TGTGCCAGCAGCCGGACAGTTAAGAGCTCCTACGAGCAGTACGTC. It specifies CASSRTVKSSYEQYV.

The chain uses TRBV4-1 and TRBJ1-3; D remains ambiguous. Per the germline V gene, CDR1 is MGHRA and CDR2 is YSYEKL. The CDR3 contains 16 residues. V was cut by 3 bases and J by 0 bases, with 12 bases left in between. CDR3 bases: TGCGCCAGCAGCCAGGCGGACGGGAGCTCTGGAAACACCATATATTTT. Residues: CASSQADGSSGNTIYF.

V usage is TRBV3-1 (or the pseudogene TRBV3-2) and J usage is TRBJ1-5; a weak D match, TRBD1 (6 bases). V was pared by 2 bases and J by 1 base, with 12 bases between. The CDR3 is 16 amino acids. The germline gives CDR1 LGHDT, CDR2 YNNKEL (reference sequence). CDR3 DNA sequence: TGTGCCAGCAGCCAATACGGGCAGGGGAGCAATCAGCCCCAGCATTTT. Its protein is CASSQYGQGSNQPQHF.

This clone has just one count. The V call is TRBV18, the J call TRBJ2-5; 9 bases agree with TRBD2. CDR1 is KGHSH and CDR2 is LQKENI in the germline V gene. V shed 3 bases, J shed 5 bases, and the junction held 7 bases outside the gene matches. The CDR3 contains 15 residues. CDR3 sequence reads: CASSPRASGDETQYF. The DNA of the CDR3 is TGTGCCAGCTCACCTCGGGCTAGCGGGGACGAGACCCAGTACTTC.

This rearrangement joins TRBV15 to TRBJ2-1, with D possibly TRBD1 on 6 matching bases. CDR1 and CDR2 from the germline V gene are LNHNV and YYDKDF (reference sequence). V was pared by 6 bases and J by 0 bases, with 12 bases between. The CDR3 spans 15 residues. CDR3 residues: CATRDGRGSYNEQFF. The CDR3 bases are TGTGCCACCAGAGACGGCAGGGGCTCCTACAATGAGCAGTTCTTC.